The 25 T cell receptor beta chains listed next were all sequenced from one sample in a study of regulatory T cells in long-lasting Graves disease. The TCR beta library used iRepertoire HTBI primers with Arm-PCR amplification of CDR3. From the multiplex PCR reads, TCRdb called clonotypes with MiXCR, one entry per CDR3 protein. The sample consists of roughly 420,000 distinct CDR3 sequences, about a sixth of them appearing once. As to time point: newly diagnosed GD, antithyroid drugs for less than 3 months. Generation of the TCR library employed RNA extracted from PBMCs. Separately, the same data were catalogued under a study of T cells in Graves' hyperthyroidism and ophthalmopathy.

Sequences were derived from peripheral blood mononuclear cells (PBMCs), sampled at new diagnosis, from a patient treated with antithyroid drugs. These receptors originate from a woman in her 30s with Graves disease.

The rearrangement joins TRBV20-1 to TRBJ1-2; D is possibly TRBD1 (6 bases). Germline V gene lookup returns CDR1 DFQATT and CDR2 SNEGSKA (reference sequence). V lost 3 bases to trimming and J lost 3 bases, with 17 bases between them. This CDR3 spans 15 amino acids. CDR3 DNA sequence: TGCAGTGCTAGGGGTTGGGGGGGGGGCGACTATGGCTACACCTTC. Translation: CSARGWGGGDYGYTF.

There are many counts of this clonotype. This chain uses TRBV11-2 with TRBJ2-6, with TRBD1 matching 8 bases. CDR3 length: 19 amino acids. CDR1 is SGHAT, CDR2 FQNNGV, per germline. Trimming cost V 1 base and J 1 base; bases outside gene matches: 9. CDR3 sequence (DNA): TGTGCCAGCAGCTTAGGGAGAGGACAGGGACCATCTGGGGCCAACGTCCTGACTTTC. Translating gives CASSLGRGQGPSGANVLTF.

In this sample, this clonotype turned up many times. The chain recombines TRBV27 with TRBJ2-1; D could derive from TRBD1 or TRBD2 (6 bases each). There are 14 residues in the CDR3. CDR1 is MNHEY, CDR2 SMNVEV, per germline (reference sequence). Trimming stripped 6 bases from V and 5 bases from J, with 14 bases between. In nucleotides, the CDR3 is TGTGCCAGCAGCCAGGGGCGGGGAAACAATGAGCAGTTCTTC. This sequence encodes CASSQGRGNNEQFF.

This clonotype appeared many times. The chain is built from TRBV7-2 and TRBJ2-7; a weak D match, TRBD2 (6 bases). V lost 5 bases, J lost 3 bases, and 8 bases lay in between. This CDR3 spans 12 amino acids. In germline, CDR1 is SGHTA, CDR2 FQGNSA. CDR3 region: CASSRGNYEQYF. CDR3 nucleotides: TGTGCCAGCAGCCGGGGGAACTACGAGCAGTACTTC.

This clonotype was found many times. The rearrangement uses TRBV6-1 and TRBJ1-5, with a weak D call TRBD1 (6 bases). Germline loops: CDR1 MNHNS, CDR2 SASEGT. The V end lost 10 bases, the J end lost 3 bases, and 10 bases lay between the germline ends. The CDR3 extends over 12 amino acids. CDR3 sequence reads: CAKQGSNQPQHF. DNA for the CDR3: TGTGCCAAACAGGGCTCCAATCAGCCCCAGCATTTT.

This clonotype was recorded a few times. The chain links TRBV7-9 to TRBJ2-3, with D possibly being TRBD2 (6 bases). Trimming removed 5 bases from V and 4 bases from J, with 19 bases in between. This CDR3 contains 16 residues. Per the germline V gene, CDR1 is SEHNR and CDR2 is FQNEAQ (reference sequence). The CDR3 DNA reads TGTGCCAGCAGCCTACGGGACTCCCCCGTCCCAGATACGCAGTATTTT. It translates to CASSLRDSPVPDTQYF.

This clonotype was seen at least ten times. The chain employs TRBV6-5 and TRBJ2-3; 11 positions match TRBD2. The V gene end was trimmed by 2 bases and the J gene end by 5 bases; junction bases not matched to a gene: 9. This CDR3 region has 17 residues. The germline CDR1 and CDR2 sequences are MNHEY and SVGAGI. CDR3 sequence (DNA): TGTGCCAGCAGTTACGGGACTAGCGGTGCGTTCGTAGATACGCAGTATTTT. It translates to CASSYGTSGAFVDTQYF.

This clonotype was observed at least ten times. V is TRBV20-1 and J is TRBJ1-1; no definite D call. Germline CDR1 and CDR2: DFQATT and SNEGSKA (reference sequence). This CDR3 is built from 13 residues. The V and J ends lost 2 bases and 4 bases respectively, with 11 bases between them. The CDR3 DNA is TGCAGTGCTAGAATGAGCCCGAGCACTGAAGCTTTCTTT. Its protein is CSARMSPSTEAFF.

This clonotype occurred many times. Here the CDR3 reads CASSSGQGGFGGYTF. Here the CDR3 DNA reads TGTGCCAGCAGTTCCGGACAGGGGGGTTTCGGTGGCTACACCTTC. The chain has TRBV6-5 and TRBJ1-2; TRBD1 agrees at 10 bases. Losses at the gene ends were 4 bases for V and 7 bases for J; bases not matched to a gene: 9. The CDR3 length is 15 residues. The germline V gene has CDR1 MNHEY and CDR2 SVGAGI.

Ten or more counts support this clonotype. The chain couples TRBV12-3 or TRBV12-4 to TRBJ2-7; no clear D gene. The CDR3 is 15 amino acids. V dropped 3 bases and J dropped 1 base, with 13 bases sitting between them. The CDR3 sequence is CASSFMRVGSYEQYF. CDR3 DNA: TGTGCCAGCAGTTTCATGAGAGTGGGTTCCTACGAGCAGTACTTC.

This clonotype has a handful of counts. This chain uses TRBV28 with TRBJ2-2; D gene unclear. This CDR3 is built from 17 residues. V lost 6 bases and J lost 1, with 18 bases in between. CDR1 is MDHEN, CDR2 SYDVKM, per germline. In DNA form, the CDR3 reads TGTGCCAGCAGCTCCGGAGTAGGTTTTCGGAACACCGGGGAGCTGTTTTTT. It encodes CASSSGVGFRNTGELFF.

The table lists this clonotype with many counts. The chain couples TRBV28 to TRBJ2-1, with 12 nucleotides matching TRBD2. CDR3 length: 16 amino acids. Germline V gene sequence: CDR1 MDHEN, CDR2 SYDVKM. The V and J ends lost 5 bases and 5 bases, in that order; junction bases with no gene match: 7. The CDR3 region is CASSPPLAGGDNEQFF. The CDR3 coding sequence is TGTGCCAGCAGTCCCCCCCTAGCGGGGGGGGACAATGAGCAGTTCTTC.

This rearrangement joins TRBV10-3 to TRBJ2-2, with D hard to call. Germline V CDR1 and CDR2: ENHRY, SYGVKD. The CDR3 is made up of 15 amino acids. Trimming cost V 7 bases and J 4 bases, with 16 bases left between them. CDR3 amino acids: CAIMNYGRGTGELFF. The CDR3 nucleotides read TGTGCCATCATGAATTACGGCAGAGGCACCGGGGAGCTGTTTTTT.

This clonotype was counted at least ten times. The V and J genes are TRBV7-9 and TRBJ1-1; 7 nucleotides agree with TRBD1. From germline, CDR1 is SEHNR and CDR2 FQNEAQ (reference sequence). CDR3 length: 15 residues. V shed 7 bases, J shed 1 base, and the junction held 9 bases outside the gene matches. Written as DNA, the CDR3 is TGTGCCAGCAATTTACCGGGACAGCAGAACACTGAAGCTTTCTTT. Its translation is CASNLPGQQNTEAFF.

This clonotype was counted ten times or more. CDR3 residues: CASSLAGDGTQYF. In DNA, the CDR3 is TGTGCCAGCAGCCTAGCGGGAGATGGGACCCAGTACTTC. The chain carries TRBV28 and TRBJ2-5, with 10 bases that match TRBD2. Losses at the gene ends were 6 bases for V and 7 bases for J; bases not matched to a gene: 5. The V gene's germline CDR1 is MDHEN and CDR2 SYDVKM. The CDR3 sequence is 13 residues long.

This clonotype was observed a handful of times. The rearrangement uses TRBV27 and TRBJ2-5; possible D gene TRBD2, 6 bases. Trimming left V 7 bases short and J 4 bases short, with 19 bases between. The germline V gene encodes CDR1 MNHEY and CDR2 SMNVEV (reference sequence). CDR3 length: 15 amino acids. Here the CDR3 reads CASISTAGSSETQYF. The DNA of the CDR3 is TGTGCCAGCATATCGACAGCGGGTAGTTCAGAGACCCAGTACTTC.

This clonotype came up many times. The gene calls are TRBV6-2 or TRBV6-3 and TRBJ2-1, with 9 nucleotides matching TRBD2. The CDR3 loop spans 16 amino acids. J lost 7 bases, V lost 2 bases, and 9 bases had no gene match. The germline V gene has CDR1 MNHEY and CDR2 SVGEGT. The CDR3 DNA sequence: TGTGCCAGCAGTTACCTCGAAGCGGGAGGAGAGAATGAGCAGTTCTTC. Protein sequence: CASSYLEAGGENEQFF.

This clonotype was counted at least ten times. The V and J genes are TRBV12-3 or TRBV12-4 and TRBJ2-7; TRBD2 might be the D (6 bases). Between the trimmed V and J ends, which lost 6 bases and 2 bases, there was a span of 17 bases. CDR3 size: 15 residues. The CDR3, as DNA: TGTGCCAGCAGCCCTTTTTTGGCGGGGACCTACGAGCAGTACTTC. Translation: CASSPFLAGTYEQYF.

In its sample, this clonotype was seen many times. The chain joins TRBV11-3 to TRBJ2-1; 8 positions agree with TRBD2. After removal of 1 base from V and 8 bases from J, the junction contained 16 bases not matched to a gene. The CDR3 totals 18 residues. CDR1 is SGHNT and CDR2 is YENEEA in the germline V gene. The CDR3 DNA reads as TGTGCCAGCAGCTTAGGATACTTAGCGGGGATGTCCTGGGATGAGCAGTTCTTC. Amino acid sequence: CASSLGYLAGMSWDEQFF.

The sample holds many counts of this clonotype. V usage is TRBV29-1 and J usage is TRBJ1-1; weak D call: TRBD1 (5 bases). This CDR3 is 12 amino acids long. The V gene lost 5 bases and the J gene lost 3 bases, with 10 bases spanning the gap. CDR1 and CDR2 (germline): SQVTM, ANQGSEA. Here the CDR3 DNA reads TGCAGCGTTTTTGGGGGATACACTGAAGCTTTCTTT. Translating gives CSVFGGYTEAFF.

The sample holds a few counts of this clonotype. The chain joins TRBV20-1 to TRBJ2-1; D is undetermined. This CDR3 region has 13 residues. Between the trimmed V and J ends, which lost 0 bases and 9 bases, there was a span of 12 bases. Germline assignment: CDR1 DFQATT and CDR2 SNEGSKA (reference sequence). DNA of the CDR3: TGCAGTGCTAGAGATTTTTTTTACGGTGAGCAGTTCTTC. Protein: CSARDFFYGEQFF.

At least ten counts were recorded for this clonotype. The chain recombines TRBV5-1 with TRBJ2-3; TRBD2 matches at 9 bases. V shed 4 bases and J 6 bases; nucleotides not matched to a gene: 6. The CDR3 covers 14 residues. The germline V gene has CDR1 SGHRS and CDR2 YFSETQ. In DNA, the CDR3 is TGCGCCAGCAGCGAAGCGGGAGGTTCGGATACGCAGTATTTT. Translation gives CASSEAGGSDTQYF. Complete variable domain (other parts from reference TRBV5-1 and TRBJ2-3): KAGVTQTPRYLIKTRGQQVTLSCSPISGHRSVSWYQQTPGQGLQFLFEYFSETQRNKGNFPGRFSGRQFSNSRSEMNVSTLELGDSALYLCASSEAGGSDTQYFGPGTRLTVL.

Many counts were recorded for this clonotype. This rearrangement joins TRBV11-2 to TRBJ2-2, with D unclear. Per germline, CDR1 SGHAT and CDR2 FQNNGV. The CDR3 is 13 residues long. V was cut by 5 bases and J by 2 bases, with 6 bases left in between. The CDR3 DNA is TGTGCCAGCAGCACTCCAAACACCGGGGAGCTGTTTTTT. This gives the protein CASSTPNTGELFF.

This clonotype was seen only a few times. The chain combines TRBV19 with TRBJ2-2, with TRBD1 identical over 7 bases. The CDR3 runs to 15 residues. The V gene end was trimmed by 6 bases and the J gene end by 6 bases; junction bases not matched to a gene: 10. Germline loops: CDR1 LNHDA, CDR2 SQIVND (reference sequence). CDR3 DNA: TGTGCCAGTAGCCGCTCCGGGACAGACCCCGGGGAGCTGTTTTTT. Translation: CASSRSGTDPGELFF.

Comments on this clonotype: Given a much more abundant clone one base away, this may be a read error. The gene calls are TRBV6-2 or TRBV6-3 and TRBJ1-2; 7 nucleotides agree with TRBD1. Germline lookup yields CDR1 MNHEY and CDR2 SVGEGT. V gave up 2 bases and J gave up 3 bases; unmatched junction bases: 0. This CDR3 contains 13 residues. The CDR3 loop reads CASSYTGDYGYTF. CDR3 bases: TGTGCCAGCAGTTACACAGGGGACTATGGCTACACCTTC.